These 22 T cell receptor beta chains originate from one sample sequenced in a study of identical twins (dated by TCRdb to the mid-2010s). Library construction relied on 5' RACE. Sequencing was carried out with an Illumina HiSeq 2000. TCRdb redid the processing of the public reads, applying fastp at Q25 and MiXCR, and retained in-frame beta chains. A single entry per CDR3 protein holds the most common genes and DNA from its merged rows. This sample is represented by about 690,000 distinct CDR3 sequences; 6% to 6.5% of them were singletons. Of the sample, roughly 1.6% falls within the top ten clones. Specimen: naive T cells sorted from blood. In light of the paper, this sample's cell subset or site label describes: cells isolated with a human naive T-cell isolation kit. These receptor sequences come from a man in his late teens or twenties in good health.

This clonotype was detected only a few times. V and J are TRBV7-9 and TRBJ2-1; no firm D call. Germline V gene sequence: CDR1 SEHNR, CDR2 FQNEAQ (reference sequence). The CDR3 contains 13 residues. V was shortened by 2 bases and J by 9 bases, with 11 bases between the two germline ends. In nucleotides, the CDR3 is TGTGCCAGCAGCTTATCGGTAGCTCTTGAGCAGTTCTTC. It specifies CASSLSVALEQFF.

The chain combines TRBV20-1 with TRBJ2-5, with TRBD2 matching over 14 bases. The CDR3 runs to 17 residues. Trimming took 1 base from V and 5 from J; bases not matched to a gene: 9. Germline V gene lookup returns CDR1 DFQATT and CDR2 SNEGSKA (reference sequence). Written as DNA, the CDR3 is TGCAGTGCTAGAGCCGCGGGACTAGCGGGAGATGGGGAGACCCAGTACTTC. Its protein product is CSARAAGLAGDGETQYF.

This sequence joins TRBV7-6 and TRBJ2-1, with a tentative D call TRBD2 (6 bases). The CDR3 is made up of 14 amino acids. CDR1 is SGHVS and CDR2 is FNYEAQ in the germline V gene. Trimming stripped 1 base from V and 9 bases from J, with 13 bases between. In DNA, the CDR3 is TGTGCCAGCAGCTTAGAAGCCCGGGAGAGTGAGCAGTTCTTC. Its translation is CASSLEARESEQFF.

This clonotype was seen ten or more times. The CDR3 reads CASTPSLDGPQHF. CDR3 bases: TGTGCCAGCACTCCTTCCTTGGATGGGCCCCAGCATTTT. The V gene is TRBV7-9, the J gene TRBJ1-5; D call uncertain. CDR3 length equals 13 residues. Germline V lookup: CDR1 SEHNR, CDR2 FQNEAQ (reference sequence). The V end lost 7 bases, the J end lost 9 bases, and 16 bases lay between the germline ends. The whole variable domain, remainder taken from reference TRBV7-9 and TRBJ1-5, is DTGVSQNPRHKITKRGQNVTFRCDPISEHNRLYWYRQTLGQGPEFLTYFQNEAQLEKSRLLSDRFSAERPKGSFSTLEIQRTEQGDSAMYLCASTPSLDGPQHFGDGTRLSIL.

This clonotype was observed a few times. This chain links TRBV25-1 with TRBJ2-1; 10 nucleotides match TRBD2. Germline CDR1 and CDR2: MGHDK and SYGVNS. The CDR3 spans 14 residues. V shed 4 bases and J 12 bases; nucleotides not matched to a gene: 9. DNA of the CDR3: TGTGCCAGCAGTGTGAGCGGGAGGGGGGGATGGCAGTTCTTC. This codes for CASSVSGRGGWQFF.

This clonotype was counted between two and nine times. The rearrangement links TRBV5-6 to TRBJ1-1, with no clear D. CDR1 is SGHDT, CDR2 YYEEEE, per germline. The CDR3 covers 15 residues. The ends were cut back, 2 bases at V and 3 bases at J, with 14 bases in the middle. CDR3 sequence (DNA): TGTGCCAGCAGCTTTGCCTTATCAGTGGACACTGAAGCTTTCTTT. It specifies CASSFALSVDTEAFF.

This chain links TRBV6-5 with TRBJ2-5, with D unclear. Germline V gene lookup returns CDR1 MNHEY and CDR2 SVGAGI. This CDR3 comprises 12 residues. Between the trimmed V and J ends, which lost 2 bases and 7 bases, there was a span of 8 bases. The CDR3 nucleotides read TGTGCCAGCAGTTACGACCGGTGGACCCAGTACTTC. Amino acids: CASSYDRWTQYF.

This clonotype was seen repeatedly, ten times or more. The V gene is TRBV5-1, the J gene TRBJ1-2; TRBD1 is a possible D gene (6 bases). The CDR3 extends over 12 amino acids. V was pared by 8 bases and J by 8 bases, with 16 bases between. Germline values: CDR1 SGHRS, CDR2 YFSETQ. CDR3 bases: TGCGCCAGTGGGACATCGCTTCTGGGCTACACCTTC. This gives the protein CASGTSLLGYTF.

This clonotype was seen a few times. The chain carries TRBV4-1 and TRBJ2-7; TRBD1 matches at 8 bases. Germline lookup yields CDR1 MGHRA and CDR2 YSYEKL. The CDR3 length is 13 residues. The J segment lost 2 bases and the V segment lost 8 bases, leaving 5 bases of the junction unmatched. Here the CDR3 reads CASAGTGAYEQYF. The CDR3 region has the DNA TGCGCCAGCGCCGGGACAGGAGCCTACGAGCAGTACTTC.

This clonotype was recorded at least ten times. The chain couples TRBV10-3 to TRBJ1-5; 7 bases align to TRBD1. Germline-derived CDR1 and CDR2 are ENHRY and SYGVKD. The ends lost 5 bases at V and 6 bases at J; junction bases unmatched: 4. This CDR3 contains 13 residues. CDR3: CAISQGESQPQHF. The CDR3 bases are TGTGCCATCAGTCAGGGGGAGAGTCAGCCCCAGCATTTT.

This clonotype was detected many times. As DNA, the CDR3 is TGTGCCAGCAGAGGGACAGGGCTCTACGAGCAGTACTTC. Translation gives CASRGTGLYEQYF. The chain links TRBV12-3 or TRBV12-4 to TRBJ2-7; 9 bases line up with TRBD1. This CDR3 has 13 residues. The junction had 3 bases not matched to a gene; V was cut back by 6 bases and J by 3 bases.

This clonotype was observed at least ten times. The rearrangement joins TRBV5-1 to TRBJ1-1, with 9 bases fitting TRBD1. After removal of 3 bases from V and 5 bases from J, the junction contained 8 bases not matched to a gene. The CDR3 runs to 15 residues. The germline V gene encodes CDR1 SGHRS and CDR2 YFSETQ. The CDR3 loop is CASSSLRQGETEAFF. CDR3 bases: TGCGCCAGCAGCTCCCTTCGACAGGGGGAGACTGAAGCTTTCTTT.

The sample holds many counts of this clonotype. The V and J genes are TRBV20-1 and TRBJ2-7, with D hard to call. Per the germline V gene, CDR1 is DFQATT and CDR2 is SNEGSKA (reference sequence). Trimming removed 0 bases from V and 3 bases from J, with 12 bases in between. The CDR3 sequence is 14 residues long. The CDR3 region has the DNA TGCAGTGCTAGAGATCTGGGCAGAGACTACGAGCAGTACGTC. Its protein product is CSARDLGRDYEQYV.

This clonotype was recorded many times. The chain is built from TRBV20-1 and TRBJ1-5; 9 bases line up with TRBD1. The V gene's germline CDR1 is DFQATT and CDR2 SNEGSKA (reference sequence). The CDR3 has 14 residues. Trimming removed 5 bases from V and 6 bases from J; junction bases left unmatched: 8. The CDR3 sequence is CSARPGTGTQPQHF. The CDR3 DNA is TGCAGTGCTCGCCCCGGGACAGGGACTCAGCCCCAGCATTTT.

Comments on this clonotype: With a much larger clone just one base away, this may be a read error. CDR3 protein: CSYLGEAGEHFF. CDR3 DNA: TGCAGCTACCTTGGAGAGGCGGGAGAGCATTTCTTC. The V call is TRBV29-1, the J call TRBJ2-1; the match to TRBD2 covers 7 bases. Germline V lookup: CDR1 SQVTM, CDR2 ANQGSEA. The CDR3 sequence is 12 residues long.

This clonotype was observed at least ten times. V usage is TRBV5-1 and J usage is TRBJ2-7, with a weak D call TRBD1 (6 bases). Germline V lookup: CDR1 SGHRS, CDR2 YFSETQ. Trimming shortened V by 1 base and J by 3 bases, and 11 bases separated the two germline ends. The CDR3 contains 14 residues. CDR3 amino acids: CASSLWGRGYEQYF. DNA of the CDR3: TGCGCCAGCAGCTTGTGGGGCAGGGGCTACGAGCAGTACTTC.

CDR3 nucleotide sequence: TGTGCCAGCAGCGTAGGTGGGAGGAGCACAGATACGCAGTATTTT. Translating it yields CASSVGGRSTDTQYF. The chain joins TRBV9 to TRBJ2-3; TRBD2 might be the D (6 bases). Trimming removed 0 bases at V and 0 bases at J, with 8 bases between. This CDR3 contains 15 residues. Germline CDR1 reads SGDLS; CDR2 reads YYNGEE.

In this sample, this clonotype turned up many times. The chain links TRBV5-6 to TRBJ2-1, with D possibly matching TRBD2 (5 bases). The CDR3 covers 13 residues. V was clipped by 3 bases and J by 4 bases, with 8 bases between them. The germline V gene encodes CDR1 SGHDT and CDR2 YYEEEE. This chain's CDR3 is CASSWTRYNEQFF. As DNA, the CDR3 is TGTGCCAGCAGCTGGACTCGTTACAATGAGCAGTTCTTC. Together with reference TRBV5-6 and TRBJ2-1, the CDR3 gives the full variable domain: DAGVTQSPTHLIKTRGQQVTLRCSPKSGHDTVSWYQQALGQGPQFIFQYYEEEERQRGNFPDRFSGHQFPNYSSELNVNALLLGDSALYLCASSWTRYNEQFFGPGTRLTVL.

This clonotype has just a few counts. CDR3 coding DNA: TGCAGTGCAAACTTCTGGGGGGCCACTAGCGGGAGGGCCGCCTCCTACGAGCAGTACTTC. This encodes CSANFWGATSGRAASYEQYF. This rearrangement joins TRBV20-1 to TRBJ2-7; 13 bases align to TRBD2. The CDR3 extends over 20 amino acids. After removal of 6 bases from V and 0 bases from J, the junction contained 20 bases not matched to a gene. From germline, CDR1 is DFQATT and CDR2 SNEGSKA (reference sequence).

V is TRBV4-3 and J is TRBJ2-2; 8 bases are shared with TRBD2. Germline V gene sequence: CDR1 LGHNA, CDR2 YSLEER. The CDR3 totals 15 residues. V shed 1 base, J shed 7 bases, and the junction held 5 bases outside the gene matches. The CDR3 DNA is TGCGCCAGCAGCCAAGGGGGACTAGTTGGCGGGGAGCTGTTTTTT. Translated, it gives CASSQGGLVGGELFF.

This chain joins TRBV27 and TRBJ2-1, with D possibly matching TRBD2 (6 bases). Trimming took off 8 bases at V and 6 bases at J, with 17 bases between the two ends. CDR1 is MNHEY and CDR2 is SMNVEV in the germline V gene (reference sequence). This CDR3 region has 14 residues. The CDR3 coding sequence is TGTGCCAGCGCAGTGGGACTGATGGGCAATGAGCAGTTCTTC. It specifies CASAVGLMGNEQFF.

This clonotype has ten or more counts. As DNA, the CDR3 is TGTGCCACCAGTGACCCGGGACAGGGCCAGCCCCAGCATTTT. Residues: CATSDPGQGQPQHF. The chain employs TRBV24-1 and TRBJ1-5; 9 bases are shared with TRBD1. The CDR3 extends over 14 amino acids. Germline V gene lookup returns CDR1 KGHDR and CDR2 SFDVKD. The V and J ends lost 4 bases and 7 bases, in that order; junction bases with no gene match: 4.